A single TCR beta chain is shown here with its context. This record belongs to a study of T-cell reconstitution after alpha-beta-depleted transplantation in children. V was pared by 2 bases and J by 5 bases, with 11 bases of the junction left unmatched. Germline V gene data show CDR1 as LGHNA and CDR2 as YSLEER. CDR3 length equals 16 residues. Molecular barcoding with unique molecular identifiers was used for the TCRbeta library. TCRdb called the PCR reads again in MiXCR, with one record for every CDR3 protein. Among about 980,000 distinct CDR3 sequences listed, 25% to 35% were seen once. The sample here was PBMCs, mostly from graft donor cells, taken 360 days after TCRalphabeta/CD19-depleted stem cell transplant. This receptor was obtained from a boy younger than two who had a stem cell transplant for SCID, so the T cells may come from the graft donor. The rearrangement links TRBV4-3 to TRBJ1-1, with TRBD1 matching 7 bases. The CDR3 region is CASSQIIGGEDTEAFF. CDR3 coding DNA: TGCGCCAGCAGCCAAATTATAGGGGGCGAAGATACTGAAGCTTTCTTT.